This T cell receptor (beta chain) comes out of a study of post-analysis software for immune sequencing data. Study as a whole: Clinical courses comprised relapsing-remitting, secondary progressive and progressive-relapsing multiple sclerosis. Study conclusions and caveats: In patients, about five TRBV segments were more frequent than in controls, with TRBV5-6, TRBV5-1 and TRBV20-1 among them. Strong co-clustering by F measure was seen for same-batch samples.

This clonotype was seen more than once but under ten times. No antigen is known for it. Libraries were made from TCR beta cDNA, and they carried unique molecular identifiers. The yield from approximately 1 to 10 million T cells was roughly 500,000 cDNA molecules in total. TCRdb ran MiXCR on the PCR reads and lists one entry per CDR3 protein. The sample lists fewer than 850,000 distinct CDR3 sequences, 30% seen once, with around 0.55% in the top ten. The germline V gene has CDR1 SGHTA and CDR2 FQGNSA. There are 13 residues in the CDR3. V was cut by 2 bases and J by 9 bases, with 13 bases left in between.

The gene calls are TRBV7-2 and TRBJ1-1; the D is unclear. Sequenced: blood. This TCR was sampled from a girl between 10 and 17 years old with multiple sclerosis. The CDR3 DNA sequence: TGTGCCAGCAGCTTACCCTCCCAAACTAAAGCTTTCTTT. It translates to CASSLPSQTKAFF. Together with reference TRBV7-2 and TRBJ1-1, the CDR3 gives the full variable domain: GAGVSQSPSNKVTEKGKDVELRCDPISGHTALYWYRQSLGQGLEFLIYFQGNSAPDKSGLPSDRFSAERTGGSVSTLTIQRTQQEDSAVYLCASSLPSQTKAFFGQGTRLTVV.